Shown below are 23 T cell receptor beta chains from a single sample sequenced in a study of T-cell reconstitution after alpha-beta-depleted transplantation in children. Researchers prepared the TCRbeta library using unique molecular identifiers, the study reports. Each CDR3 protein is one row after TCRdb ran MiXCR on the PCR reads. The sample comprises about 200,000 distinct CDR3 sequences, 13% to 15% of which are singletons, and around 14% rests with the top ten. The sample consisted of PBMCs from the stem cell graft donor, taken from the stem cell graft. These receptors all come from a human donor who donated a stem cell graft to a child with acute lymphoblastic leukemia.

J is TRBJ1-5 and V is TRBV28; D uncertain. The germline V and J ends were trimmed by 2 bases and 1 base, with 12 bases remaining between them. The CDR3 consists of 16 residues. CDR1 and CDR2 from the germline V gene are MDHEN and SYDVKM. CDR3 amino acids: CASSLGPGGSNQPQHF. The CDR3, as DNA: TGTGCCAGCAGTTTAGGACCGGGTGGGAGCAATCAGCCCCAGCATTTT.

This clonotype was detected ten times or more. The J gene is TRBJ2-7, the V gene TRBV5-1; D not certain. The CDR3 totals 12 residues. Trimming stripped 0 bases from V and 2 bases from J, with 3 bases between. The V gene's germline CDR1 is SGHRS and CDR2 YFSETQ. CDR3 loop: CASSLGAYEQYF. Written as DNA, the CDR3 is TGCGCCAGCAGCTTGGGGGCCTACGAGCAGTACTTC.

This clonotype occurred a few times. The chain combines TRBV29-1 with TRBJ1-1; D not resolved. V lost 7 bases and J lost 0, with 9 bases in between. The CDR3 consists of 12 residues. CDR1 is SQVTM and CDR2 is ANQGSEA in the germline V gene. This CDR3 reads CSAGKLNTEAFF. The CDR3 nucleotides are TGCAGCGCCGGTAAGTTGAACACTGAAGCTTTCTTT.

This clonotype has a count of ten or more. This rearrangement joins TRBV9 to TRBJ2-3; TRBD1 is a possible D gene (5 bases). CDR1 SGDLS and CDR2 YYNGEE come from the germline V gene. The germline V and J ends were trimmed by 0 bases and 2 bases, with 10 bases remaining between them. CDR3 size: 15 residues. The DNA for the CDR3 is TGTGCCAGCAGCGTAGTTGACAGCTACACAGATACGCAGTATTTT. Residues: CASSVVDSYTDTQYF.

This clonotype was observed at least ten times. This chain joins TRBV12-3 or TRBV12-4 and TRBJ1-5, with unresolved D. The ends were cut back, 1 base at V and 0 bases at J, with 10 bases in the middle. The CDR3 consists of 16 residues. CDR3 residues: CASSLGRDHSNQPQHF. As DNA, the CDR3 is TGTGCCAGCAGTTTAGGGAGGGATCATAGCAATCAGCCCCAGCATTTT.

This clonotype was seen ten or more times. This chain links TRBV7-8 with TRBJ2-1, with D tentatively TRBD2 (5 bases). The CDR3 runs 15 residues. Germline loops: CDR1 SGHVS, CDR2 FQNEAQ. The V end was cut by 5 bases, the J end by 12 bases, with 23 bases between. The CDR3 coding sequence is TGTGCCAGCAGCGTGGGAGTACCCAAGGAGAAAGGGCAGTTCTTC. Translating it yields CASSVGVPKEKGQFF. Full variable domain (missing parts from reference TRBV7-8 and TRBJ2-1): GAGVSQSPRYKVAKRGQDVALRCDPISGHVSLFWYQQALGQGPEFLTYFQNEAQLDKSGLPSDRFFAERPEGSVSTLKIQRTQQEDSAVYLCASSVGVPKEKGQFFGPGTRLTVL.

The chain carries TRBV7-2 and TRBJ2-7; D is unclear. CDR1 SGHTA and CDR2 FQGNSA come from the germline V gene. V shed 4 bases and J shed 6 bases, with 19 bases lying between them. This CDR3 comprises 15 residues. CDR3 nucleotide sequence: TGTGCCAGCAGCTCGGCCCATGGCGGCCCCCGCGAGCAGTACTTC. It codes for CASSSAHGGPREQYF. Full variable domain (outside the CDR3, taken from reference TRBV7-2 and TRBJ2-7): GAGVSQSPSNKVTEKGKDVELRCDPISGHTALYWYRQSLGQGLEFLIYFQGNSAPDKSGLPSDRFSAERTGGSVSTLTIQRTQQEDSAVYLCASSSAHGGPREQYFGPGTRLTVT.

The chain couples TRBV5-1 to TRBJ2-2; D gene uncertain. V was trimmed by 3 bases and J by 4 bases, leaving 7 bases between them. Germline CDR1 SGHRS, CDR2 YFSETQ. The CDR3 runs 13 residues. CDR3: CASSSVITGELFF. As DNA, the CDR3 is TGCGCCAGCAGCTCAGTCATCACCGGGGAGCTGTTTTTT.

This clonotype has a count of ten or more. The V call is TRBV10-2, the J call TRBJ2-1; D not resolved. This CDR3 spans 14 amino acids. Germline loops: CDR1 WSHSY, CDR2 SAAADI. The V end was cut by 2 bases, the J end by 9 bases, with 14 bases between. The CDR3 region has the DNA TGCGCCAGCAGTGAGGAACTCAAGGGTACTGAGCAGTTCTTC. This encodes CASSEELKGTEQFF.

This clonotype has only a few counts. The chain recombines TRBV5-1 with TRBJ1-1; 7 bases are a match to TRBD1. Germline V CDR1 and CDR2: SGHRS, YFSETQ. V lost 0 bases, J lost 0 bases, and 8 bases stayed unmatched. This CDR3 comprises 17 residues. The CDR3 DNA follows: TGCGCCAGCAGCTTGGCCGTGGCAGGGGGGATGAACACTGAAGCTTTCTTT. Translating it yields CASSLAVAGGMNTEAFF.

This clonotype was counted ten times or more. The chain combines TRBV7-2 with TRBJ2-6; no clear D gene. Trimming shortened V by 2 bases and J by 0 bases, and 5 bases separated the two germline ends. Germline-derived CDR1 and CDR2 are SGHTA and FQGNSA. This CDR3 is 15 amino acids long. CDR3 in DNA: TGTGCCAGCAGCTTAAGGGTCTCTGGGGCCAACGTCCTGACTTTC. Amino acids: CASSLRVSGANVLTF. Complete variable domain (other parts from reference TRBV7-2 and TRBJ2-6): GAGVSQSPSNKVTEKGKDVELRCDPISGHTALYWYRQSLGQGLEFLIYFQGNSAPDKSGLPSDRFSAERTGGSVSTLTIQRTQQEDSAVYLCASSLRVSGANVLTFGAGSRLTVL.

There are many counts of this clonotype. The chain combines TRBV12-3 or TRBV12-4 with TRBJ2-3; D gene unclear. Trimming removed 0 bases from V and 6 bases from J, with 7 bases in between. The CDR3 contains 13 residues. In DNA, the CDR3 is TGTGCCAGCAGTTTAGCGCCGGAGGATACGCAGTATTTT. This translates into CASSLAPEDTQYF.

There are many counts of this clonotype. The rearrangement joins TRBV20-1 to TRBJ2-6; D uncertain. The CDR3 is 14 amino acids. V gave up 3 bases and J gave up 1 base, with 7 bases separating them. Germline V gene data show CDR1 as DFQATT and CDR2 as SNEGSKA (reference sequence). The DNA for the CDR3 is TGCAGTGCTAGGCAAGGGTCTGGGGCCAACGTCCTGACTTTC. Amino acid sequence: CSARQGSGANVLTF.

Comments on this clonotype: Possible read error: a much larger clone is one base away. The chain has TRBV11-3 and TRBJ2-5, with D possibly being TRBD2 (5 bases). Germline CDR1 reads SGHNT; CDR2 reads YENEEA. This CDR3 contains 13 residues. V lost 7 bases and J lost 2, with 11 bases in between. For the CDR3, the DNA is TGTGCCAGCAACACGTGGAGGCAAGAGACCCAGTACTTC. Encoded protein: CASNTWRQETQYF.

This clonotype was counted many times. The chain is built from TRBV12-3 or TRBV12-4 and TRBJ2-5; 7 bases map to TRBD2. The V gene end was trimmed by 6 bases and the J gene end by 5 bases; junction bases not matched to a gene: 6. The CDR3 runs to 13 residues. Here the CDR3 reads CASSRAGHETQYF. CDR3 in DNA: TGTGCCAGCAGCCGAGCGGGGCATGAGACCCAGTACTTC.

The table lists this clonotype with many counts. The chain combines TRBV6-5 with TRBJ1-1, with 8 positions matching TRBD1. The CDR3 extends over 15 amino acids. Germline loops: CDR1 MNHEY, CDR2 SVGAGI. Trimming at V came to 0 bases and at J to 5 bases, leaving 5 bases not matched to a gene. CDR3 in amino acids: CASSYSTGAGTEAFF. CDR3 nucleotides: TGTGCCAGCAGTTACTCGACAGGGGCAGGTACTGAAGCTTTCTTT.

Ten or more counts support this clonotype. The chain is built from TRBV12-3 or TRBV12-4 and TRBJ2-1, with D perhaps TRBD2 (6 bases). This CDR3 comprises 17 residues. Trimming cost V 11 bases and J 0 bases, with 23 bases left between them. Here the CDR3 reads CASTSSLAGSSYNEQFF. CDR3 sequence (DNA): TGTGCCTCCACCAGCAGTTTAGCCGGGAGCTCCTACAATGAGCAGTTCTTC.

The sample holds many counts of this clonotype. The chain couples TRBV7-8 to TRBJ2-3; no clear D. The CDR3 consists of 17 residues. Germline CDR1 and CDR2: SGHVS and FQNEAQ. Trimming pared 3 bases from V and 2 bases from J, leaving 18 bases between. Here the CDR3 reads CASSFLPFERNTDTQYF. The CDR3 bases are TGTGCCAGCAGCTTTCTGCCGTTTGAGAGGAACACAGATACGCAGTATTTT. The full variable domain, rest sourced from reference TRBV7-8 and TRBJ2-3, is GAGVSQSPRYKVAKRGQDVALRCDPISGHVSLFWYQQALGQGPEFLTYFQNEAQLDKSGLPSDRFFAERPEGSVSTLKIQRTQQEDSAVYLCASSFLPFERNTDTQYFGPGTRLTVL.

This clonotype was seen at least ten times. The chain recombines TRBV29-1 with TRBJ1-2; D may be TRBD1 (6 bases). The CDR3 contains 13 residues. Germline values: CDR1 SQVTM, CDR2 ANQGSEA. With 3 bases removed from V and 0 bases from J, the gap between germline ends came to 8 bases. DNA for the CDR3: TGCAGCGTTGACAGGGGAGCTAACTATGGCTACACCTTC. This codes for CSVDRGANYGYTF.

In this sample, this clonotype turned up many times. This sequence joins TRBV5-1 and TRBJ1-1; 7 nucleotides match TRBD1. Looked up from germline, CDR1 is SGHRS and CDR2 is YFSETQ. V lost 4 bases to trimming and J lost 6 bases; unmatched junction nucleotides: 6. The CDR3 sequence is 13 residues long. The CDR3 loop reads CASSPAQGPEAFF. CDR3 nucleotide sequence: TGCGCCAGCAGCCCGGCACAGGGGCCTGAAGCTTTCTTT.

This clonotype was picked up many times. V is TRBV28 and J is TRBJ2-1; possibly TRBD2 for D (6 bases). CDR1 and CDR2 from the germline V gene are MDHEN and SYDVKM. The CDR3 consists of 20 residues. The V and J ends lost 3 bases and 4 bases respectively, with 28 bases between them. The CDR3 protein is CASSFPAPSTGGGSYNEQFF. The CDR3 nucleotides are TGTGCCAGCAGTTTTCCCGCACCCAGCACCGGGGGAGGTTCGTACAATGAGCAGTTCTTC.

This clonotype was counted ten times or more. This chain connects TRBV20-1 to TRBJ2-3; TRBD2 matches 9 bases. The trim removed 3 bases at V and 4 bases at J, leaving 5 bases unmatched. Germline CDR1 DFQATT, CDR2 SNEGSKA (reference sequence). CDR3 length: 14 amino acids. The CDR3 reads CSASASGNPDTQYF. CDR3 in DNA: TGCAGTGCTAGTGCTAGCGGGAACCCAGATACGCAGTATTTT.

There are many counts of this clonotype. The chain joins TRBV2 to TRBJ1-2; TRBD1 matches at 9 bases. This CDR3 is 15 amino acids long. Germline-derived CDR1 and CDR2 are SNHLY and FYNNEI. V lost 9 bases and J lost 8; bases outside the gene matches: 16. The CDR3 bases are TGTGCCAGTTCCCGGGACAGGGAGGGCGGAGGAGGCTACACCTTC. As protein: CASSRDREGGGGYTF. Complete variable domain (other parts from reference TRBV2 and TRBJ1-2): EPEVTQTPSHQVTQMGQEVILRCVPISNHLYFYWYRQILGQKVEFLVSFYNNEISEKSEIFDDQFSVERPDGSNFTLKIRSTKLEDSAMYFCASSRDREGGGGYTFGSGTRLTVV.